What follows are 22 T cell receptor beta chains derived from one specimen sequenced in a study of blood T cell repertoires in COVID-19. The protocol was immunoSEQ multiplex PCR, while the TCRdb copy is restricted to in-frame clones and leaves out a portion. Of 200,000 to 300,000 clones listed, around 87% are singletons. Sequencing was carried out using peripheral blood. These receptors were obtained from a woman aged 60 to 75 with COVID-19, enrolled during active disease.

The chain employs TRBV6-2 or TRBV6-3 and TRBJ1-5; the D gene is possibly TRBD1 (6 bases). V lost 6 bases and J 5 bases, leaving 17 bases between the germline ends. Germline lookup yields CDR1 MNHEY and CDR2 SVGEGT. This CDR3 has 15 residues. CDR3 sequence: CASSPHRTADQPQHF. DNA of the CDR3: TGTGCCAGCAGCCCGCACAGGACAGCGGATCAGCCCCAGCATTTT.

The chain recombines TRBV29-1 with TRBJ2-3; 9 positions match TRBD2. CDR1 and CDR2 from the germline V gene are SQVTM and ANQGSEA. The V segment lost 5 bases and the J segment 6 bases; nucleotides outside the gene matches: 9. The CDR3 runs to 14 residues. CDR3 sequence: CSVSTSGGWDTQYF. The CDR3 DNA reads TGCAGCGTTTCGACTAGCGGTGGTTGGGATACGCAGTATTTT.

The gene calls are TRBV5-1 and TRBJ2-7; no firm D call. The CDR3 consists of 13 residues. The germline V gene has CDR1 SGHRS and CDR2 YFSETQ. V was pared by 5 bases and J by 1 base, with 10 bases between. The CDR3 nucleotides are TGCGCCAGCAGTTCGGCAGGTTCCTACGAGCAGTACTTC. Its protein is CASSSAGSYEQYF.

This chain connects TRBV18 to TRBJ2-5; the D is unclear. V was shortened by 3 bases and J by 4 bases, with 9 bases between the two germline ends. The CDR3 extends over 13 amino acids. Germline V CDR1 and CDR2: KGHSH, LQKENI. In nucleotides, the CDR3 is TGTGCCAGCTCACCCAATCCAGGAGAGACCCAGTACTTC. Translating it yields CASSPNPGETQYF.

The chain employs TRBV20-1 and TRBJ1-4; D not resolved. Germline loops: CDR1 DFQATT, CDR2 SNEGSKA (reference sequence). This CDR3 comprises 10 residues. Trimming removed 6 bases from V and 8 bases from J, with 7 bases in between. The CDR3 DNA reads TGCAGTGCGTTGCGGGAAAAACTGTTTTTT. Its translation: CSALREKLFF.

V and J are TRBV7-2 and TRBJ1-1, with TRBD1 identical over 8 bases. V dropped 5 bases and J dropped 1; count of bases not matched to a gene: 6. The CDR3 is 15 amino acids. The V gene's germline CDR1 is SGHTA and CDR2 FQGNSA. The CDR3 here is CASSPDRGWNTEAFF. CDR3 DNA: TGTGCCAGCAGCCCCGACAGGGGTTGGAACACTGAAGCTTTCTTT.

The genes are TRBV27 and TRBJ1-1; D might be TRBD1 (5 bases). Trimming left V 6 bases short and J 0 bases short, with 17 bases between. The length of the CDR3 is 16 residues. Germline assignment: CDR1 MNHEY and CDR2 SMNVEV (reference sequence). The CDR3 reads CASRQDRNPMNTEAFF. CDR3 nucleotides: TGTGCCAGCAGACAGGACCGGAACCCGATGAACACTGAAGCTTTCTTT.

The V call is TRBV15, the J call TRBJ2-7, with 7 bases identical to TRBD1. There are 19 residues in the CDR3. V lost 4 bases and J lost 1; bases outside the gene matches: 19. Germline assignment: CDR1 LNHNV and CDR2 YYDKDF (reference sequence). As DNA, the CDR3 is TGTGCCACCAGCAACTTCCTAACAGGGGATTTCTGGATGTCCTACGAGCAGTACTTC. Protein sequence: CATSNFLTGDFWMSYEQYF.

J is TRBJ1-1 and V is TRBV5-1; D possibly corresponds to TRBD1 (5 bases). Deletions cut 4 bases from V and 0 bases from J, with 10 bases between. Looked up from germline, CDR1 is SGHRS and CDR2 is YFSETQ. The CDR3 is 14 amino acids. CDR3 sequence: CASSPGHLNTEAFF. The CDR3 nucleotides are TGCGCCAGCAGCCCCGGACACCTGAACACTGAAGCTTTCTTT.

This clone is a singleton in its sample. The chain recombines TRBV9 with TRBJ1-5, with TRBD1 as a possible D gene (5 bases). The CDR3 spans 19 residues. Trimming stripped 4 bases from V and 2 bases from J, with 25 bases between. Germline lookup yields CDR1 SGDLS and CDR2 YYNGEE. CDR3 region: CASSSPGYLGGDGNQPQHF. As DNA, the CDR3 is TGTGCCAGCAGCTCTCCGGGATACCTGGGAGGGGATGGCAATCAGCCCCAGCATTTT.

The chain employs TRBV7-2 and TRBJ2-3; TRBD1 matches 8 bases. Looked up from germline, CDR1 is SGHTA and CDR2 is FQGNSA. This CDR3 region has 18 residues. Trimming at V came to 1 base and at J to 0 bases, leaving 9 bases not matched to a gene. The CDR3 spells CASSLVAGGLASTDTQYF. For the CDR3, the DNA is TGTGCCAGCAGCTTAGTGGCAGGGGGCCTAGCTAGCACAGATACGCAGTATTTT.

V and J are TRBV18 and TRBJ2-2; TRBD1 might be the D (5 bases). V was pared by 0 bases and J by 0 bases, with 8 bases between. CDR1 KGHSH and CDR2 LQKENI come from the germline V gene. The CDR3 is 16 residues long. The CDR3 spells CASSPPIGANTGELFF. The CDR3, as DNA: TGTGCCAGCTCACCACCGATAGGGGCGAACACCGGGGAGCTGTTTTTT.

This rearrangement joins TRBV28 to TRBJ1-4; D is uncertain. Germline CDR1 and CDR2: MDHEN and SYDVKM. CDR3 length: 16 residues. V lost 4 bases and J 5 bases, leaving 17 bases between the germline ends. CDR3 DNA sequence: TGTGCCAGCAGTTCCCCTGGAGGCGGAGAGAATGAAAAACTGTTTTTT. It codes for CASSSPGGGENEKLFF.

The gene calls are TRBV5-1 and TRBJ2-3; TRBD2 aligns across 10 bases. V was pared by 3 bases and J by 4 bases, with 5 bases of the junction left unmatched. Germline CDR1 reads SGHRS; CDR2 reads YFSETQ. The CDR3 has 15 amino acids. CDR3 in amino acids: CASSSLAGEADTQYF. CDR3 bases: TGCGCCAGCAGCTCCCTAGCGGGAGAGGCAGATACGCAGTATTTT.

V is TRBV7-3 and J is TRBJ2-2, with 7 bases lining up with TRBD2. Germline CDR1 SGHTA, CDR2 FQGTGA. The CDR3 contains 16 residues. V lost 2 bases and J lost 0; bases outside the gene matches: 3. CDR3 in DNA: TGTGCCAGCAGCTTATTCGCGGGGGCGAACACCGGGGAGCTGTTTTTT. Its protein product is CASSLFAGANTGELFF.

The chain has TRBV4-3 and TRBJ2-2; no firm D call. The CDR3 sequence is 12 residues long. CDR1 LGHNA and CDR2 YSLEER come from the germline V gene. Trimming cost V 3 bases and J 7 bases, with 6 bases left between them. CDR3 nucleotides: TGCGCCAGCAGCCATCCGGGCGGGGAGCTGTTTTTT. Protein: CASSHPGGELFF.

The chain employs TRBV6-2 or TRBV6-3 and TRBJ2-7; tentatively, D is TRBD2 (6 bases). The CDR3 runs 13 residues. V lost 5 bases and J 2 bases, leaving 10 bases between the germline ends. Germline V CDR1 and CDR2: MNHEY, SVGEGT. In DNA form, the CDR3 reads TGTGCCAGCAGTAAGCGGGCTCCCTACGAGCAGTACTTC. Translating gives CASSKRAPYEQYF.

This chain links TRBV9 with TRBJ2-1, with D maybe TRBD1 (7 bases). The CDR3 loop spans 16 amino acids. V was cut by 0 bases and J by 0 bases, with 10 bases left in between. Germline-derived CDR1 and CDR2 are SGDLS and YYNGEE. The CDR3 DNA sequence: TGTGCCAGCAGCGTAGGTCAGGGGGGCTCCTACAATGAGCAGTTCTTC. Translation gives CASSVGQGGSYNEQFF.

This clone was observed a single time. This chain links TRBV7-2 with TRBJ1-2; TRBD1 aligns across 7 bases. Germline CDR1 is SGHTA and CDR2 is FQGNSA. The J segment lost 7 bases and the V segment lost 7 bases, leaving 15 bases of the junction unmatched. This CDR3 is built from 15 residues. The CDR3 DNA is TGTGCCAGCATCGCACAGGGGCTGCGGGGCGGTGGCTACACCTTC. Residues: CASIAQGLRGGGYTF.

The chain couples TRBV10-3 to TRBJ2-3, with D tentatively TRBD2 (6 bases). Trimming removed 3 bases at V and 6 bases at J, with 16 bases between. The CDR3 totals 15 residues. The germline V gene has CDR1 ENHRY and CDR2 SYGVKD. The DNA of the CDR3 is TGTGCCATCAGTGATTCTGCGGGGATACGGGATACGCAGTATTTT. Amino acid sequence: CAISDSAGIRDTQYF.

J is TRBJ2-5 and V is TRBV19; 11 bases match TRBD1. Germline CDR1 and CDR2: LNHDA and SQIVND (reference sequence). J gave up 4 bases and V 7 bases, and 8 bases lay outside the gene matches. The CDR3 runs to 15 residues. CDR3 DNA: TGTGCCAGTACTGGGACAGGGGGAGATGGAGAGACCCAGTACTTC. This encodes CASTGTGGDGETQYF.

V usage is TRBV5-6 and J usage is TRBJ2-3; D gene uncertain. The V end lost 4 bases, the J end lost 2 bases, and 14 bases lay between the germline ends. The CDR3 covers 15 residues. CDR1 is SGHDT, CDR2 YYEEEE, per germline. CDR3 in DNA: TGTGCCAGCAGCCGTCAGGCAGGCATCACAGATACGCAGTATTTT. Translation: CASSRQAGITDTQYF.